This note documents a single TCR beta chain sequence. The sample comes from a study of shared clonotypes between healthy human individuals. About the study: Each donor's CD4 naive and CD4 memory cells filled three plates apiece, CD8 naive two, and CD8 memory one.

CDR1 and CDR2 from the germline V gene are DFQATT and SNEGSKA (reference sequence). V gave up 5 bases and J gave up 7 bases; unmatched junction bases: 4. The CDR3 loop spans 11 amino acids. Genomic DNA of every subset was divided equally among multiple immunoSEQ plates. TCRdb keeps only in-frame clones here, not all; method: immunoSEQ multiplex PCR. Of about a million clones listed, 60% to 80% are singletons. The rearrangement links TRBV20-1 to TRBJ2-5, with 7 nucleotides matching TRBD2. Sequences were obtained from memory CD4+ T cells from PBMCs. Subset reported: CD45RA-negative fraction. The sequence derives from a man aged 18-30 years in good health. Some clones in this sample may be carry-over from other donors' samples. The CDR3 nucleotides read TGCAGTGCTGAGGGGAGGGTGACCCAGTACTTC. Protein: CSAEGRVTQYF.